The entry below describes one TCR beta chain. What it binds is not known. The sample comes from a study of cytotoxic CD8 clonotypes in ibrutinib-treated CLL. Study results and limitations: Among the clonotypes, public ones were uncommon and contracted or held stable on treatment.

Sequencing was performed with immunoSEQ multiplex PCR; in TCRdb, only in-frame clones are kept and a portion is missing. The sample yields some 170,000 clones, around nine tenths seen once. Germline loops: CDR1 KGHSH, CDR2 LQKENI. Trimming stripped 3 bases from V and 2 bases from J, with 14 bases between. CDR3 length equals 16 residues. The V gene is TRBV18, the J gene TRBJ1-3; unclear D gene. The clonotype originates from a human donor with chronic lymphocytic leukemia. The sequences come from PBMCs, collected at disease progression, from a patient treated with ibrutinib. In nucleotides, the CDR3 is TGTGCCAGCTCACCCATGAATACAGCGACTGGAAACACCATATATTTT. It is translated as CASSPMNTATGNTIYF.